Shown below are 5 T cell receptor beta chains from a single sample sequenced in a study of read filtering for tumor transcriptome and immune sequencing. The library was built from roughly 400 ng RNA with molecular barcoded adaptors for alpha/delta and beta/gamma chains. A single record per CDR3 protein comes from TCRdb applying MiXCR to the reads. The top ten hold under 30% of the sample, which has 9,000 to 9,500 distinct CDR3 sequences, around a sixth seen once. Material for sequencing was a population of CD138-negative cells sorted from bone marrow. Every receptor here comes from a donor at least 40 years old with multiple myeloma.

The table lists this clonotype with many counts. The chain recombines TRBV20-1 with TRBJ1-1; D gene uncertain. Trimming cost V 2 bases and J 1 base, with 5 bases left between them. Germline CDR1 reads DFQATT; CDR2 reads SNEGSKA (reference sequence). The CDR3 has 12 residues. CDR3 protein: CSARPRNTEAFF. As DNA, the CDR3 is TGCAGTGCTAGACCCAGGAACACTGAAGCTTTCTTT.

Comments on this clonotype: A read error may account for a junction end that differs from germline. The CDR3 spells CGARDEGGPSQEKLFF. In DNA, the CDR3 is TGCGGTGCTAGAGACGAAGGGGGGCCTTCCCAGGAAAAGCTGTTTTTT. The chain employs TRBV20-1 and TRBJ1-4; D is perhaps TRBD1 (6 bases). Germline loops: CDR1 DFQATT, CDR2 SNEGSKA (reference sequence). The CDR3 spans 16 residues.

This clonotype occurred many times. The chain has TRBV20-1 and TRBJ2-1; 9 bases agree with TRBD2. V gave up 1 base and J gave up 3 bases; unmatched junction bases: 1. Germline V CDR1 and CDR2: DFQATT, SNEGSKA (reference sequence). This CDR3 is built from 14 residues. The chain's CDR3 is CSARGLADYNEQFF. The CDR3 nucleotides are TGCAGTGCTAGAGGACTAGCGGACTACAATGAGCAGTTCTTC.

In this sample, this clonotype is medium-sized. An end of the junction differs from the germline gene, which may be a read error. The J gene is TRBJ2-1, the V gene TRBV7-3; the D gene could be TRBD1 or TRBD2 (6 bases each). Germline loops: CDR1 SGHTA, CDR2 FQGTGA. This CDR3 is built from 16 residues. The CDR3 loop is CASSLGGIGRDNEQFF. The CDR3 bases are TGTGCTAGCAGCTTAGGGGGGATCGGGAGAGACAATGAGCAGTTCTTC.

The sample holds a few counts of this clonotype. Being one base from a much bigger clone, this may be a read error. The chain is built from TRBV7-2 and TRBJ2-1; possibly TRBD1 or TRBD2 for D (6 bases each). The V end was cut by 8 bases, the J end by 12 bases, with 14 bases between. The CDR3 is made up of 11 amino acids. CDR1 is SGHTA and CDR2 is FQGNSA in the germline V gene. CDR3 DNA sequence: TGTGCCAGCCTGGGGGGCACTGGGCAGTTCTTC. This gives the protein CASLGGTGQFF. Full variable domain (rest looked up from reference TRBV7-2 and TRBJ2-1): GAGVSQSPSNKVTEKGKDVELRCDPISGHTALYWYRQSLGQGLEFLIYFQGNSAPDKSGLPSDRFSAERTGGSVSTLTIQRTQQEDSAVYLCASLGGTGQFFGPGTRLTVL.